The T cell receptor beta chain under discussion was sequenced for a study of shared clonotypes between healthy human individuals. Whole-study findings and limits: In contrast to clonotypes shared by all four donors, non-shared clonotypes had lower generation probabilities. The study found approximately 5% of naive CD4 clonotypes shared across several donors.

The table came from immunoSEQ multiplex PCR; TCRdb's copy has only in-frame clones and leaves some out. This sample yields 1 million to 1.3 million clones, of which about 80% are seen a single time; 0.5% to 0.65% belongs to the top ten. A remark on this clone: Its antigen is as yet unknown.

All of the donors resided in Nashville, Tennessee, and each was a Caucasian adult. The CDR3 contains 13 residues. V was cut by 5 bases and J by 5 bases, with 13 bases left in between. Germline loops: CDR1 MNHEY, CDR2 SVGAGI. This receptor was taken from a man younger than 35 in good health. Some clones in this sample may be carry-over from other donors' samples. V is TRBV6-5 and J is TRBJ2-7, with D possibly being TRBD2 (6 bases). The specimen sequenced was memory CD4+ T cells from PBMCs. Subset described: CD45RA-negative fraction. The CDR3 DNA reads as TGTGCCAGCAGTGGACGGAGGGGAGACGAGCAGTACTTC. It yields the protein CASSGRRGDEQYF.